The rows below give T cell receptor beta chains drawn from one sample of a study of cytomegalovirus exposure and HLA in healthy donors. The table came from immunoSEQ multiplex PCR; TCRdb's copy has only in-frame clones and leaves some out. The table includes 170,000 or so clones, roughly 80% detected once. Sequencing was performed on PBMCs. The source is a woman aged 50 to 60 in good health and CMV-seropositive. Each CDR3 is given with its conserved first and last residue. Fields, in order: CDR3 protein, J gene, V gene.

CDR3: CASSSSRGGDTQYF
J: TRBJ2-3
V: TRBV2

CDR3: CASSSDRRSTDTQYF
J: TRBJ2-3
V: TRBV5-1

CDR3: CASGLVLTGGNYGYTF
J: TRBJ1-2
V: TRBV12-5

CDR3: CASSVGGGGISYNEQFF
J: TRBJ2-1
V: TRBV9

CDR3: CASSQARDVHTIYF
J: TRBJ1-3
V: TRBV4-1

CDR3: CASSLRGRIAKNIQYF
J: TRBJ2-4
V: TRBV5-6

CDR3: CSSSSQGNSNQPQHF
J: TRBJ1-5
V: TRBV7-9

CDR3: CASSQVNEKLFF
J: TRBJ1-4
V: TRBV4-2

CDR3: CASSRGSGALDSPLHF
J: TRBJ1-6
V: TRBV5-1

CDR3: CATNGPEQYF
J: TRBJ2-7
V: TRBV5-3

CDR3: CASGRITGTGETGELFF
J: TRBJ2-2
V: TRBV12-5

CDR3: CASRRPGGGDGTQYF
J: TRBJ2-3
V: TRBV6-1

CDR3: CASSDLPLGWSPQYNEQFF
J: TRBJ2-1
V: TRBV5-1

CDR3: CASSLDRTDSYEQYF
J: TRBJ2-7
V: TRBV9

CDR3: CASSDGGYGYTF
J: TRBJ1-2
V: TRBV18

CDR3: CASSLPGRTEAFF
J: TRBJ1-1
V: TRBV19

CDR3: CASMVRTEAFF
J: TRBJ1-1
V: TRBV28

CDR3: CASSFGSGGRETEAFF
J: TRBJ1-1
V: TRBV5-4